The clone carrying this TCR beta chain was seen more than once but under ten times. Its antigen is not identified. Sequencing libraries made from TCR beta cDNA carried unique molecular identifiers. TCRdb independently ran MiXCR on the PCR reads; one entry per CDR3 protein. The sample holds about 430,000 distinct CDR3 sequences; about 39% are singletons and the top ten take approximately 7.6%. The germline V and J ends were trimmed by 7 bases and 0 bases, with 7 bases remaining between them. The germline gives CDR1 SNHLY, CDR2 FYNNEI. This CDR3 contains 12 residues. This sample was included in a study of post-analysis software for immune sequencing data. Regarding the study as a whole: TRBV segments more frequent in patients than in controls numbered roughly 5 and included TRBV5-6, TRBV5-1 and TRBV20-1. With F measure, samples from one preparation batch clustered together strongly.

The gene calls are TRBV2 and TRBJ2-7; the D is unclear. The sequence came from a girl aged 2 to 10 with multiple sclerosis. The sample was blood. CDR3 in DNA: TGTGCCAGCACCAGACTCTCCTACGAGCAGTACTTC. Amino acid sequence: CASTRLSYEQYF.